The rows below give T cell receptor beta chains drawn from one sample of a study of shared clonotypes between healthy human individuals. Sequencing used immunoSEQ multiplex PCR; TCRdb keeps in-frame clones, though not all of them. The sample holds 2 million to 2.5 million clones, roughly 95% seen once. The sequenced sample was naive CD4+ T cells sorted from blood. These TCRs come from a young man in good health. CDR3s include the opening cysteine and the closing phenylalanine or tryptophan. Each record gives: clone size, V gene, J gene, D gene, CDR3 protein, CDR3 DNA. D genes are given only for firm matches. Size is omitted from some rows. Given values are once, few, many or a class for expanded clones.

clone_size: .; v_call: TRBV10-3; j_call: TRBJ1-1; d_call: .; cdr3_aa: CAISESGAQTEAFF; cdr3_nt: TGTGCCATCAGTGAGTCGGGAGCCCAAACTGAAGCTTTCTTT
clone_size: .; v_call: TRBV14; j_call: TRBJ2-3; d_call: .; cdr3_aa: CASSQQYTGTDTQYF; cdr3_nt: TGTGCCAGCAGCCAGCAGTACACAGGCACAGATACGCAGTATTTT
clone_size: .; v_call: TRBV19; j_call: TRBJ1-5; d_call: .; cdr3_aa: CASSPMRHRDQPQHF; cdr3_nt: TGTGCCAGTAGCCCCATGCGCCACAGGGATCAGCCCCAGCATTTT
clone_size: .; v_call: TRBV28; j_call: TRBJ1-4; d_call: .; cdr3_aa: CASASPGTTLEKLFF; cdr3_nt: TGTGCCAGCGCCTCCCCGGGAACCACTCTTGAAAAACTGTTTTTT
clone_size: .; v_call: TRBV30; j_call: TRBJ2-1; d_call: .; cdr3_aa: CAWSVLRNEQFF; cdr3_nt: TGTGCCTGGAGTGTACTTAGAAATGAGCAGTTCTTC
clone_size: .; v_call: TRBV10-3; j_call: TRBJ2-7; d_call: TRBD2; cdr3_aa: CATQRGLDSYEQYF; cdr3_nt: TGTGCCACCCAAAGAGGACTAGATTCCTACGAGCAGTACTTC
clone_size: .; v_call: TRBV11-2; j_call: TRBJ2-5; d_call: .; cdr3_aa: CASSLNYREYQETQYF; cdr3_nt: TGTGCCAGCAGCTTAAATTACCGGGAGTACCAAGAGACCCAGTACTTC
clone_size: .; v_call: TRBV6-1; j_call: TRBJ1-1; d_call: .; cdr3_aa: CASSADSMNTEAFF; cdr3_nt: TGTGCCAGCAGTGCCGACAGCATGAACACTGAAGCTTTCTTT
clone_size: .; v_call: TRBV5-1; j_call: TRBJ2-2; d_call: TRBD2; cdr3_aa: CASTRLAGETGELFF; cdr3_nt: TGCGCCAGCACCAGACTAGCGGGAGAAACCGGGGAGCTGTTTTTT
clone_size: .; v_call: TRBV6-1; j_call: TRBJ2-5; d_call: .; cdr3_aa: CASSARGLQETQYF; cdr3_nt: TGTGCCAGCAGTGCCAGAGGGCTCCAAGAGACCCAGTACTTC
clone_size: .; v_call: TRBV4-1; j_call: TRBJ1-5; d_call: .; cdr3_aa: CASSQETALGQPQHF; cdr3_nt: TGCGCCAGCAGCCAAGAGACAGCGCTGGGGCAGCCCCAGCATTTT
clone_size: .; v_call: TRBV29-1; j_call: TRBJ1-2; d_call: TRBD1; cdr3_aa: CSVSSSTGTAYGYTF; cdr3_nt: TGCAGCGTTTCTTCGAGTACTGGGACAGCCTATGGCTACACCTTC
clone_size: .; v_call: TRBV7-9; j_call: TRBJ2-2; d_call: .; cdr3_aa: CASSLGSFSGYTGELFF; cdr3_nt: TGTGCCAGCAGCTTAGGGTCCTTTAGCGGATACACCGGGGAGCTGTTTTTT
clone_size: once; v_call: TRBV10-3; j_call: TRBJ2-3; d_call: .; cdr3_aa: CATLRDTRSDTQYF; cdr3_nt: TGTGCCACCCTCCGGGACACTCGGTCAGATACGCAGTATTTT
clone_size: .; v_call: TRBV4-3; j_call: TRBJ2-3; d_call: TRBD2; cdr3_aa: CASSQGVRREFEDTQYF; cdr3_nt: TGCGCCAGCAGCCAAGGTGTAAGGCGGGAGTTTGAAGATACGCAGTATTTT
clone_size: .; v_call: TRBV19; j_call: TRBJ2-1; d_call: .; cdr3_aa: CASTQSDGEQFF; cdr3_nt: TGTGCCAGTACCCAAAGTGATGGTGAGCAGTTCTTC
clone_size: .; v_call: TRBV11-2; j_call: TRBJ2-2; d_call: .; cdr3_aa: CASREASNTGELFF; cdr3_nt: TGTGCCAGCCGAGAGGCCTCTAACACCGGGGAGCTGTTTTTT
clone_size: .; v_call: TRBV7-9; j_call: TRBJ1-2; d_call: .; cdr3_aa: CASSSTVPPGYGYTF; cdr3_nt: TGTGCCAGCAGCTCGACAGTCCCACCAGGGTATGGCTACACCTTC
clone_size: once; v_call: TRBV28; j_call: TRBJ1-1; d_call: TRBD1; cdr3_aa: CASSQQRDSAGAFF; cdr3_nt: TGTGCCAGCAGTCAACAGAGGGACAGCGCCGGGGCTTTCTTT
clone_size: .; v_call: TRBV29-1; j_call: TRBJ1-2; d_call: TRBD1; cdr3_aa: CSGNRGNGGYTF; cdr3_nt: TGCAGCGGAAACAGGGGAAACGGTGGCTACACCTTC
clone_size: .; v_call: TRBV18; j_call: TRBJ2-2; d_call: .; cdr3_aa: CASSPQGGTGELFF; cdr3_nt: TGTGCCAGCTCACCACAAGGGGGCACCGGGGAGCTGTTTTTT
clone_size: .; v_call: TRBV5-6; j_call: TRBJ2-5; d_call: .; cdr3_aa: CASSPRSGRSEETQYF; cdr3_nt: TGTGCCAGCAGCCCTCGGTCAGGGAGATCGGAGGAGACCCAGTACTTC
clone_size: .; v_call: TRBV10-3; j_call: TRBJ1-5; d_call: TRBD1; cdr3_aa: CAIRNGTGGNQPQHF; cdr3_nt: TGTGCCATCAGGAACGGGACAGGGGGCAATCAGCCCCAGCATTTT
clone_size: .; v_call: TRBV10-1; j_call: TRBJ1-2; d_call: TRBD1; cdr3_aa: CASSERRTGHGYTF; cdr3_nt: TGCGCCAGCAGTGAAAGGCGGACAGGCCATGGCTACACCTTC
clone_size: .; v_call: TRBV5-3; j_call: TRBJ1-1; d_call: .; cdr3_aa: CARVSSQPNTEAFF; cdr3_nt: TGTGCCAGAGTGTCATCCCAGCCGAACACTGAAGCTTTCTTT
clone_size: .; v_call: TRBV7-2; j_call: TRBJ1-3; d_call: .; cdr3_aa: CASSPSRGSGNTIYF; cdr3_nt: TGTGCCAGCAGCCCATCTCGGGGTTCTGGAAACACCATATATTTT
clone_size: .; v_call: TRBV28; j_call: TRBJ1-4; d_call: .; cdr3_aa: CATSATNEKLFF; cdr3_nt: TGTGCTACGTCGGCAACTAATGAAAAACTGTTTTTT
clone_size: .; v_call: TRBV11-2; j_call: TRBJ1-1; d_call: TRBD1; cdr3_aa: CASSPGGTGDPEAFF; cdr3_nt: TGTGCCAGCAGTCCAGGCGGGACAGGGGACCCTGAAGCTTTCTTT
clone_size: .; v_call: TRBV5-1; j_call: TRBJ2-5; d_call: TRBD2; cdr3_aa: CASSRPGRGEETQYF; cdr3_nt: TGCGCCAGCAGCCGACCGGGACGGGGGGAGGAGACCCAGTACTTC
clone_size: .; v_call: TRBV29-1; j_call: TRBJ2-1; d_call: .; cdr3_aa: CSVAVEAGNEQFF; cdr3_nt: TGCAGCGTTGCCGTAGAGGCGGGAAATGAGCAGTTCTTC
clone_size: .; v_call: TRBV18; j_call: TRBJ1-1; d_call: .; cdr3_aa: CASSASRNTEAFF; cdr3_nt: TGTGCCAGCTCAGCGTCCAGGAACACTGAAGCTTTCTTT
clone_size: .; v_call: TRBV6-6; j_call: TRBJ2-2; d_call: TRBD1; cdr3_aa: CASRTGANTGELFF; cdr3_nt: TGTGCCAGCCGGACAGGAGCGAACACCGGGGAGCTGTTTTTT
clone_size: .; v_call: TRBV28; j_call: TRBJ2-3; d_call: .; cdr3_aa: CATQITDTQYF; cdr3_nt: TGTGCCACCCAAATCACAGATACGCAGTATTTT
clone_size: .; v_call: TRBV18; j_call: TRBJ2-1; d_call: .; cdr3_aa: CASSPEPGSYNEQFF; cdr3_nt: TGTGCCAGCTCACCAGAGCCGGGCTCCTACAATGAGCAGTTCTTC
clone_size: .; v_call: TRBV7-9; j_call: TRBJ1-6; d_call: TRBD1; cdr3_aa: CASSLARGGVGNSPLHF; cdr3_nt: TGTGCCAGCAGCTTGGCCCGAGGGGGCGTCGGTAATTCACCCCTCCACTTT
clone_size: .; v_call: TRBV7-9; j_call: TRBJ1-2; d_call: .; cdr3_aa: CASSLWTDYGYTF; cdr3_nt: TGTGCCAGCAGCTTGTGGACGGACTATGGCTACACCTTC
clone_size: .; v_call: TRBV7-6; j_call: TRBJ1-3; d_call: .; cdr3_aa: CASSLNGASGNTIYF; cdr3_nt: TGTGCCAGCAGCTTAAATGGGGCCTCGGGAAACACCATATATTTT
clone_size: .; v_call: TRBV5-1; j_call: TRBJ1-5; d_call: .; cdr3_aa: CASSAFGGQPQHF; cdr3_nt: TGCGCCAGCAGCGCATTCGGGGGTCAGCCCCAGCATTTT
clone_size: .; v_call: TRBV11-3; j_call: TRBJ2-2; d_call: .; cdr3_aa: CASRLGQGVNTGELFF; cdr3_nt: TGTGCCAGCAGGTTGGGGCAGGGAGTGAACACCGGGGAGCTGTTTTTT
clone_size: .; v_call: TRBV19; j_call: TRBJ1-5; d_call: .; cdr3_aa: CASTSQGSGQPQHF; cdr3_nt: TGTGCCAGTACGTCCCAGGGCAGTGGGCAGCCCCAGCATTTT